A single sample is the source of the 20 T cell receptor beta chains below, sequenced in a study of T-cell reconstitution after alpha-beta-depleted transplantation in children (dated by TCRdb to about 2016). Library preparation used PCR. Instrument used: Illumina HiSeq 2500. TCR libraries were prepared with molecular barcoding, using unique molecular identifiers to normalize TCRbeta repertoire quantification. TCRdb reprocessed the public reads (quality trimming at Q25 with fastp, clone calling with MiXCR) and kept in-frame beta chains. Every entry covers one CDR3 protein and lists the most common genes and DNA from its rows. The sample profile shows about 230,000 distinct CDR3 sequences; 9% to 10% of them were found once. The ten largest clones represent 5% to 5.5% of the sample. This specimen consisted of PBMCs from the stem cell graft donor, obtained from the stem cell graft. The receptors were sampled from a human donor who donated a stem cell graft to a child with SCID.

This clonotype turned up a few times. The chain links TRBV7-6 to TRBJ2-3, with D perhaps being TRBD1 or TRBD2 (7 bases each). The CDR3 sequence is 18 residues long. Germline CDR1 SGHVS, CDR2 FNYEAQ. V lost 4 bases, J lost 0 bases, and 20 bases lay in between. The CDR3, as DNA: TGTGCCAGCAGCTCCAGGGGGGGCCCGCGAAGGAGCACAGATACGCAGTATTTT. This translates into CASSSRGGPRRSTDTQYF.

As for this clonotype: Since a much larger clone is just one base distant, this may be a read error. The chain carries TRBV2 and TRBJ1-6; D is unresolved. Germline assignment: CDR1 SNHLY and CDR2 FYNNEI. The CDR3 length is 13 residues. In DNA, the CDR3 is TGTGCCCGCAGAAGGATTGGGATCTCACCCCTCCACTTT. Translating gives CARRRIGISPLHF.

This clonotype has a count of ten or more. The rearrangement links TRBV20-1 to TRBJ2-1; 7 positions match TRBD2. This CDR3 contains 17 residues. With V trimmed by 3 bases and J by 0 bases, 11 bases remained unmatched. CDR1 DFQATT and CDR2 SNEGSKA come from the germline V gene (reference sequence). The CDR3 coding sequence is TGCAGTGCTAGGTCCAGAACGAGACTAGCCTCCTACAATGAGCAGTTCTTC. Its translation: CSARSRTRLASYNEQFF.

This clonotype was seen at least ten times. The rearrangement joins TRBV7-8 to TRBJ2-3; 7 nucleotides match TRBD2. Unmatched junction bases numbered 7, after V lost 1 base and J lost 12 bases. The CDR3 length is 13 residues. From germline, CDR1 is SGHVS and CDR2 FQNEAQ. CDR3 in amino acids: CASSLVGGVSQYF. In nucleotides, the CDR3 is TGTGCCAGCAGCTTAGTGGGGGGGGTGAGTCAGTATTTT.

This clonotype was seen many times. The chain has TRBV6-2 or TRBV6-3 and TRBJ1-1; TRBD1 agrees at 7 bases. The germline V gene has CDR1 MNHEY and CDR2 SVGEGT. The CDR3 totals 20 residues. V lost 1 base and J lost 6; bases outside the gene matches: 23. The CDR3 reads CASSYWPIGVQGLQGAEAFF. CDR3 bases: TGTGCCAGCAGTTACTGGCCAATTGGTGTGCAGGGGCTCCAGGGGGCTGAAGCTTTCTTT.

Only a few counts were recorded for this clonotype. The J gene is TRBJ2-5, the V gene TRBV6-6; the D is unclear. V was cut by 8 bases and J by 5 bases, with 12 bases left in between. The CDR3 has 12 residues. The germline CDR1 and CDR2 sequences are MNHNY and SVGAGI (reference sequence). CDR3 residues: CASGFGGETQYF. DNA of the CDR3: TGTGCCAGCGGGTTCGGTGGGGAGACCCAGTACTTC.

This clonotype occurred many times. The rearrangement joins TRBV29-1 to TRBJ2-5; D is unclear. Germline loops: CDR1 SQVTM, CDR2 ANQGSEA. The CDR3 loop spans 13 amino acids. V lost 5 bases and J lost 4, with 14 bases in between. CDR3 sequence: CSVLDGFRETQYF. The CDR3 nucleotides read TGCAGCGTTCTGGACGGGTTCCGAGAGACCCAGTACTTC.

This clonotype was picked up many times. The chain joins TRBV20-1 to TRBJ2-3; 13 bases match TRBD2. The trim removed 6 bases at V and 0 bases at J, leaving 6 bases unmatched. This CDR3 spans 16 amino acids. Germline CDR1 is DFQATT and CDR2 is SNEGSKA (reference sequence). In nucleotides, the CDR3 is TGCAGTGCGGAGGGACTAGCGGGGACTAGCACAGATACGCAGTATTTT. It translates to CSAEGLAGTSTDTQYF.

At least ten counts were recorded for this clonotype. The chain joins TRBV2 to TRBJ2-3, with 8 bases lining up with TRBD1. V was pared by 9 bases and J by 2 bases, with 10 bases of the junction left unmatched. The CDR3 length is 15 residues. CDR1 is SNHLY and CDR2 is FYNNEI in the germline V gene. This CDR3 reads CARNGGQADTDTQYF. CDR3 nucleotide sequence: TGTGCCAGAAATGGGGGACAGGCAGACACAGATACGCAGTATTTT.

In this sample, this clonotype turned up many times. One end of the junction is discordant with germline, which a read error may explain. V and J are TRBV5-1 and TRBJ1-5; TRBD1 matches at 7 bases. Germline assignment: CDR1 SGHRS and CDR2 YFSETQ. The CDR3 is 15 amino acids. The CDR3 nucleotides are TGTGCCAGCAGCTTGGCAGGGGGTGGAAACCAGCCCCAGCATTTT. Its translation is CASSLAGGGNQPQHF.

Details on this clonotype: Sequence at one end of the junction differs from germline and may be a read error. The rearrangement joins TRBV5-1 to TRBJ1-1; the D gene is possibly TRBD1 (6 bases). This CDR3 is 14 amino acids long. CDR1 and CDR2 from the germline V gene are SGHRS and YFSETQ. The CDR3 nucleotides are TGCGCCTGCAGCTTCACCGAGACAGGCACTGAAGCTTCCTTT. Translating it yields CACSFTETGTEASF.

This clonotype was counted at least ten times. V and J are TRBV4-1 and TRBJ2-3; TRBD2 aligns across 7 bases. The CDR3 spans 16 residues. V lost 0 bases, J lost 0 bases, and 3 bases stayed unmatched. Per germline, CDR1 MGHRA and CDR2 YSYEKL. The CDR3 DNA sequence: TGCGCCAGCAGCCAAGAGCGGGGGTCTAGCACAGATACGCAGTATTTT. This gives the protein CASSQERGSSTDTQYF.

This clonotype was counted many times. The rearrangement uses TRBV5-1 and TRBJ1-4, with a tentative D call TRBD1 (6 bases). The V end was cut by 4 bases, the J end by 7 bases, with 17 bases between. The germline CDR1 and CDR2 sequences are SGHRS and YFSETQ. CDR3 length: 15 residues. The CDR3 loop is CASSTWGAAGEKLFF. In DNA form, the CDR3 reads TGCGCCAGCAGCACCTGGGGGGCCGCCGGTGAAAAACTGTTTTTT.

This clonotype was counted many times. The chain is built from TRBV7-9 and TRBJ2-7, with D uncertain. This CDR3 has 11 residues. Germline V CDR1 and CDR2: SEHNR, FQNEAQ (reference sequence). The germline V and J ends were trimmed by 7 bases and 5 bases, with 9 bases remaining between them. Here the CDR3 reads CASKKTHEQYF. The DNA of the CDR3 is TGTGCCAGCAAGAAGACCCACGAGCAGTACTTC.

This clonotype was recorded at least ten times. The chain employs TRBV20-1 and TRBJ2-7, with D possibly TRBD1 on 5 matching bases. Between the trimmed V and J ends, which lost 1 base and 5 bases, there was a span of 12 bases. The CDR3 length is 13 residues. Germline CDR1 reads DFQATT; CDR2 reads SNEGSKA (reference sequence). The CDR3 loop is CSARGTTDHEQYF. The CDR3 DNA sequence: TGCAGTGCTAGAGGGACAACGGACCACGAGCAGTACTTC.

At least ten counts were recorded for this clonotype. As DNA, the CDR3 is TGCAGTGCCCGGACCCGCTATGGCTACACCTTC. Translation: CSARTRYGYTF. The V and J genes are TRBV20-1 and TRBJ1-2, with D uncertain. Looked up from germline, CDR1 is DFQATT and CDR2 is SNEGSKA (reference sequence). V was trimmed by 6 bases and J by 4 bases, leaving 9 bases between them. This CDR3 has 11 residues.

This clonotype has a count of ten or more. The CDR3 here is CASSLNRVTGEAFF. The CDR3, as DNA: TGTGCCAGCAGCTTGAACAGGGTAACCGGTGAAGCTTTCTTT. The chain recombines TRBV5-6 with TRBJ1-1; the D gene is possibly TRBD1 (6 bases). Trimming shortened V by 1 base and J by 7 bases, and 14 bases separated the two germline ends. Germline values: CDR1 SGHDT, CDR2 YYEEEE. The CDR3 extends over 14 amino acids.

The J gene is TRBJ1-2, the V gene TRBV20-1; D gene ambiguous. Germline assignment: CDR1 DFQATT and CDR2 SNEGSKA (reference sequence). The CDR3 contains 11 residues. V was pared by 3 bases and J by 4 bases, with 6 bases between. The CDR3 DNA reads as TGCAGTGCTAGTTGGGGCTATGGCTACACCTTC. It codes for CSASWGYGYTF.

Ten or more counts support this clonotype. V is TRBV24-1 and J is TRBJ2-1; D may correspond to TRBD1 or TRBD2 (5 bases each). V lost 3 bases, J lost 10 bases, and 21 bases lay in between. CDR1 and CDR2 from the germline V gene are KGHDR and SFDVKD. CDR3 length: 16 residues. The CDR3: CATSDPGRGSEGEQFF. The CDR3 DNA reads TGTGCCACCAGTGATCCCGGACGAGGTTCCGAGGGGGAGCAGTTCTTC.

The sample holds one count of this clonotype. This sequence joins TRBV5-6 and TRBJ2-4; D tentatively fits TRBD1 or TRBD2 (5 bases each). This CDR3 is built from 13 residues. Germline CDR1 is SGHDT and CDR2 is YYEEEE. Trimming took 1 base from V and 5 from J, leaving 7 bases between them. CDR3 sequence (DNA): TGTGCCAGCAGCTTGTTGGGGGAAAACATTCAGTACTTC. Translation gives CASSLLGENIQYF.